By sample share, the clone carrying this TCR beta chain is medium-sized. Until they underwent thyroid surgery, no patient had received any treatment. The data are from a study of metastatic and nonmetastatic thyroid tumors. TCRdb re-processed the PCR reads through MiXCR. Among around 13,000 clones listed, 20% to 25% were seen once. The TCR was taken from a female donor with papillary thyroid cancer or a benign thyroid nodule (not recorded which). Some clones in this sample may be carry-over from other donors' samples. The sample comprised blood.

CDR3 residues: CAISDLVGRNTEAFF. CDR3 bases: TGTGCCATCAGTGATTTAGTCGGACGGAACACTGAAGCTTTCTTT. The chain links TRBV10-3 to TRBJ1-1; the D is unclear. Trimming stripped 3 bases from V and 1 base from J, with 12 bases between. This CDR3 has 15 residues. Germline V gene lookup returns CDR1 ENHRY and CDR2 SYGVKD.